The present T cell receptor (beta chain) was sequenced within a study of cytomegalovirus exposure and HLA in healthy donors. Trimming removed 7 bases at V and 1 base at J, with 15 bases between. The germline gives CDR1 MDHEN, CDR2 SYDVKM. The CDR3 runs to 15 residues. PCR involved 60 Vbeta and 13 Jbeta primers. The protocol was immunoSEQ multiplex PCR, while the TCRdb copy is restricted to in-frame clones and leaves out a portion. The data hold roughly 150,000 clones, with 80% observed a single time. Sequenced sample: PBMCs. V gene TRBV28 combines with J gene TRBJ2-3; perhaps TRBD2 as D (5 bases). The clonotype originates from a woman aged 35 to 49 in good health and CMV-seronegative. The CDR3 here is CASISPTTGTDTQYF. The CDR3 DNA reads TGTGCCAGCATCTCTCCGACTACCGGCACAGATACGCAGTATTTT.